The T cell receptor (beta chain) described here comes from a study of CD8+CD57+ T cells in acquired aplastic anemia. There are 16 residues in the CDR3. V gave up 9 bases and J gave up 3 bases, with 21 bases separating them. The germline V gene encodes CDR1 LNHDA and CDR2 SQIVND (reference sequence). This clonotype has just one count. Genomic DNA constituted the template upon which TCR beta VDJ and CDR3 profiling was performed. TCRdb independently ran MiXCR on the reads; one entry per CDR3 protein. The table includes under 150,000 distinct CDR3 sequences, around two fifths detected once. The clonotype was recovered from a human donor in good health, serving as a control. The chain joins TRBV19 to TRBJ1-5; TRBD1 might be the D (5 bases). Source material: sorted CD4+, CD8+, or CD8+CD57+ T cells (not recorded which) from PBMCs. CDR3 sequence (DNA): TGTGCCAGCCACCAAGGGAGGACACTGGACAATCAGCCCCAGCATTTT. It translates to CASHQGRTLDNQPQHF.